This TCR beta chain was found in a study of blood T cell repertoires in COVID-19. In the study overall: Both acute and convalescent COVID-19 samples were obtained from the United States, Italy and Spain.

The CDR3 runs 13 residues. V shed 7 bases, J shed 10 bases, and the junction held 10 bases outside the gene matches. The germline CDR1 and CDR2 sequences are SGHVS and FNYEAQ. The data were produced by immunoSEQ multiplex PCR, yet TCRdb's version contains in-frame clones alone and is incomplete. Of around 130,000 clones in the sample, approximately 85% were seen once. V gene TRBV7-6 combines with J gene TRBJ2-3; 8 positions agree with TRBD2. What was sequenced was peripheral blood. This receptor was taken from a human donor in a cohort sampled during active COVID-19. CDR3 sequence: CASTSTTGGAQYF. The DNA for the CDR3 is TGTGCCAGCACCTCAACGACCGGGGGGGCGCAGTATTTT.